Below are 20 T cell receptor beta chains sequenced from a single sample in a study of shared clonotypes between healthy human individuals. The protocol was immunoSEQ multiplex PCR, while the TCRdb copy is restricted to in-frame clones and leaves out a portion. The table has 2 million to 2.5 million clones, 85% to 95% seen once. The material sequenced was naive CD4+ T cells from PBMCs. Subset in this sample: CD45RA+ positively selected. These receptors were taken from a man aged 18-30 years in good health. Some clones in this sample may be carry-over from other donors' samples.

The chain has TRBV29-1 and TRBJ2-5; D is possibly TRBD1 or TRBD2 (6 bases each). CDR1 SQVTM and CDR2 ANQGSEA come from the germline V gene. The CDR3 covers 15 residues. Trimming stripped 4 bases from V and 2 bases from J, with 17 bases between. The CDR3 DNA reads as TGCAGCGTTGCGGGTATAGGGGGGAGGCAAGAGACCCAGTACTTC. This translates into CSVAGIGGRQETQYF.

This clone has only one observation. DNA of the CDR3: TGTGCCACCAGCCCTGGGGAGACCCAGTACTTC. This translates into CATSPGETQYF. The chain combines TRBV6-6 with TRBJ2-5; D is uncertain. From germline, CDR1 is MNHNY and CDR2 SVGAGI (reference sequence). CDR3 length: 11 residues. Trimming shortened V by 10 bases and J by 5 bases, and 11 bases separated the two germline ends.

The rearrangement joins TRBV18 to TRBJ2-7; no firm D call. The CDR3 spans 13 residues. Germline V gene lookup returns CDR1 KGHSH and CDR2 LQKENI. With 2 bases removed from V and 3 bases from J, the gap between germline ends came to 8 bases. CDR3 amino acids: CASSPINNYEQYF. In DNA, the CDR3 is TGTGCCAGCTCACCAATTAACAACTACGAGCAGTACTTC.

The CDR3: CASRRGSGLSSYEQYF. CDR3 DNA sequence: TGTGCCAGTAGAAGGGGCTCGGGACTTAGCTCCTACGAGCAGTACTTC. The chain carries TRBV19 and TRBJ2-7, with D possibly TRBD2 on 6 matching bases. CDR1 is LNHDA and CDR2 is SQIVND in the germline V gene (reference sequence). The V end was cut by 6 bases, the J end by 0 bases, with 18 bases between. CDR3 size: 16 residues.

The V gene is TRBV2, the J gene TRBJ2-3; 7 positions agree with TRBD2. The CDR3 is 14 amino acids. Germline V gene sequence: CDR1 SNHLY, CDR2 FYNNEI. J lost 5 bases, V lost 3 bases, and 5 bases had no gene match. The CDR3, as DNA: TGTGCCAGCAGTGACGGGGGGAGGAGAGATACGCAGTATTTT. Protein product: CASSDGGRRDTQYF.

V gene TRBV28 combines with J gene TRBJ1-2; 8 nucleotides match TRBD1. The V and J ends lost 1 base and 8 bases, in that order; junction bases with no gene match: 9. The CDR3 extends over 15 amino acids. Germline CDR1 is MDHEN and CDR2 is SYDVKM. CDR3 DNA: TGTGCCAGCAGTTTATTTCTTGGACAGGGAAAGGGCTACACCTTC. It specifies CASSLFLGQGKGYTF.

The count of this clone is one. The chain links TRBV7-8 to TRBJ2-5, with D uncertain. Germline values: CDR1 SGHVS, CDR2 FQNEAQ. CDR3 length equals 14 residues. Trimming stripped 1 base from V and 2 bases from J, with 8 bases between. The CDR3 DNA is TGTGCCAGCAGCTTAGATACGGGTCAAGAGACCCAGTACTTC. Translating it yields CASSLDTGQETQYF.

Concerning this clone itself: Other DNA sequences from this sample encode an identical CDR3 as well. The chain links TRBV7-3 to TRBJ2-7; the match to TRBD2 covers 13 bases. The V and J ends lost 5 bases and 2 bases, in that order; junction bases with no gene match: 3. The CDR3 is 15 amino acids. Germline V gives CDR1 SGHTA, CDR2 FQGTGA. The CDR3 here is CASSLGTSGTYEQYF. The CDR3 DNA is TGTGCCAGCAGCCTAGGGACTAGCGGGACCTACGAGCAGTACTTC.

The chain employs TRBV5-4 and TRBJ2-7; TRBD2 agrees at 12 bases. The ends lost 4 bases at V and 0 bases at J; junction bases unmatched: 14. In germline, CDR1 is SGHNT, CDR2 YYREEE (reference sequence). The CDR3 totals 19 residues. The chain's CDR3 is CASSGTSGSLSTTSYEQYF. In DNA, the CDR3 is TGTGCCAGCAGCGGGACTAGCGGGTCCCTAAGTACTACCTCCTACGAGCAGTACTTC. Full variable domain (missing parts from reference TRBV5-4 and TRBJ2-7): ETGVTQSPTHLIKTRGQQVTLRCSSQSGHNTVSWYQQALGQGPQFIFQYYREEENGRGNFPPRFSGLQFPNYSSELNVNALELDDSALYLCASSGTSGSLSTTSYEQYFGPGTRLTVT.

The chain links TRBV15 to TRBJ2-1; 7 bases are shared with TRBD1. Looked up from germline, CDR1 is LNHNV and CDR2 is YYDKDF (reference sequence). Germline trimming cut 1 base from V and 7 bases from J; bases unmatched to any gene: 16. CDR3 length equals 18 residues. CDR3 sequence (DNA): TGTGCCACCAGCAGAGGACTCCCCGGGACAGTCACGAAAAATGAGCAGTTCTTC. This translates into CATSRGLPGTVTKNEQFF.

The chain couples TRBV28 to TRBJ1-5; no clear D. V gave up 9 bases and J gave up 2 bases, with 14 bases separating them. CDR3 size: 14 residues. The V gene's germline CDR1 is MDHEN and CDR2 SYDVKM. For the CDR3, the DNA is TGTGCCAGTCGTGGGGTCTGGGGCAATCAGCCCCAGCATTTT. Translating it yields CASRGVWGNQPQHF.

The chain carries TRBV28 and TRBJ1-6; 8 bases map to TRBD1. The CDR3 is 17 residues long. Germline values: CDR1 MDHEN, CDR2 SYDVKM. V dropped 5 bases and J dropped 5; count of bases not matched to a gene: 11. The CDR3 protein is CASSVSQGARNNSPLHF. CDR3 sequence (DNA): TGTGCCAGCAGTGTCTCGCAGGGGGCTAGAAATAATTCACCCCTCCACTTT.

Notes on this clone: Within the sample, other DNA sequences also encode this same CDR3. This chain uses TRBV18 with TRBJ2-3, with D unresolved. This CDR3 is built from 13 residues. V was shortened by 3 bases and J by 3 bases, with 7 bases between the two germline ends. The germline V gene has CDR1 KGHSH and CDR2 LQKENI. The CDR3 sequence: CASSPALTDTQYF. CDR3 coding DNA: TGTGCCAGCTCACCGGCCCTAACAGATACGCAGTATTTT.

The CDR3 is CASSRGRGLGIQYF. The CDR3 DNA reads as TGTGCCAGCAGCCGGGGGCGGGGATTAGGCATTCAGTACTTC. This chain connects TRBV5-6 to TRBJ2-4; D might be TRBD1 or TRBD2, each matching 6 bases. The length of the CDR3 is 14 residues. Per the germline V gene, CDR1 is SGHDT and CDR2 is YYEEEE. V lost 4 bases and J lost 9, with 17 bases in between.

J is TRBJ2-5 and V is TRBV5-1; weak D call: TRBD1 (6 bases). V gave up 4 bases and J gave up 5 bases, with 12 bases separating them. The germline V gene has CDR1 SGHRS and CDR2 YFSETQ. This CDR3 spans 13 amino acids. This chain's CDR3 is CASSATGSETQYF. The CDR3 coding sequence is TGCGCCAGCAGCGCGACAGGATCGGAGACCCAGTACTTC. The whole variable domain, filled in from reference TRBV5-1 and TRBJ2-5, reads KAGVTQTPRYLIKTRGQQVTLSCSPISGHRSVSWYQQTPGQGLQFLFEYFSETQRNKGNFPGRFSGRQFSNSRSEMNVSTLELGDSALYLCASSATGSETQYFGPGTRLLVL.

This clone was recorded only once. The chain employs TRBV7-2 and TRBJ1-2; 9 bases line up with TRBD1. The CDR3 totals 16 residues. V dropped 5 bases and J dropped 6; count of bases not matched to a gene: 13. Per the germline V gene, CDR1 is SGHTA and CDR2 is FQGNSA. CDR3 residues: CASSPQGASSANGYTF. As DNA, the CDR3 is TGTGCCAGCAGCCCACAGGGGGCCAGTTCCGCGAATGGCTACACCTTC.

The chain couples TRBV28 to TRBJ2-7; D remains ambiguous. V lost 5 bases, J lost 3 bases, and 17 bases lay in between. The germline V gene has CDR1 MDHEN and CDR2 SYDVKM. The CDR3 runs to 15 residues. The CDR3 here is CASSPFGEGRYEQYF. In DNA, the CDR3 is TGTGCCAGCAGTCCATTTGGGGAAGGACGCTACGAGCAGTACTTC.

As concerns this clone: Distinct nucleotide sequences in the sample also encode this CDR3. This chain links TRBV9 with TRBJ2-2, with TRBD1 identical over 8 bases. In germline, CDR1 is SGDLS, CDR2 YYNGEE. Trimming cost V 3 bases and J 0 bases; bases outside gene matches: 1. This CDR3 comprises 15 residues. The CDR3 DNA reads TGTGCCAGCAGCGCGACAGGGGCGAACACCGGGGAGCTGTTTTTT. Translation gives CASSATGANTGELFF. Together with reference TRBV9 and TRBJ2-2, the CDR3 gives the full variable domain: DSGVTQTPKHLITATGQRVTLRCSPRSGDLSVYWYQQSLDQGLQFLIQYYNGEERAKGNILERFSAQQFPDLHSELNLSSLELGDSALYFCASSATGANTGELFFGEGSRLTVL.

The V and J genes are TRBV5-1 and TRBJ2-1, with TRBD2 identical over 8 bases. This CDR3 is 21 amino acids long. The junction had 24 bases not matched to a gene; V was cut back by 4 bases and J by 3 bases. Germline CDR1 and CDR2: SGHRS and YFSETQ. In DNA form, the CDR3 reads TGCGCCAGCAGCCCCTCGGGGGCCGCGCTGGCTGTAGGGACTAGCTACAATGAGCAGTTCTTC. As protein: CASSPSGAALAVGTSYNEQFF.

As regards this clone: The same CDR3 can be traced to other DNA sequences in this sample. The V and J genes are TRBV7-3 and TRBJ1-1, with TRBD1 as a possible D gene (6 bases). The CDR3 spans 13 residues. Germline assignment: CDR1 SGHTA and CDR2 FQGTGA. Trimming took off 2 bases at V and 2 bases at J, with 6 bases between the two ends. In nucleotides, the CDR3 is TGTGCCAGCAGCTTAGGGACAAACACTGAAGCTTTCTTT. This translates into CASSLGTNTEAFF.